What follows describes a single T cell receptor (beta chain). There are many counts of this clone. The specificity of this receptor is unknown. No base quality information exists; no much larger clone differs at one position. These data come from a study of blood T cell repertoires in COVID-19 (dated by TCRdb to the early 2020s). With respect to the entire study: Collaborator samples came from the United States, Italy and Spain and covered acute and convalescent phases of COVID-19. The sample metadata nearly always contained a de-identified subject ID, COVID-19 status, age in years and sex. The material from the prospective study consisted of cDNA or gDNA derived from T cells, B-cell-depleted T cells, or PBMCs. Where available, HLA class I and class II types were obtained from metadata supplied by the sample provider rather than from assay-based typing. The samples were drawn from the first 160 participants of the ongoing ImmuneRACE study and from over 950 subjects provided by 6 global collaborators. The repertoires were released in a freely available public database meant as a resource for research on the immune response to SARS-CoV-2. Deeply sampled blood TCRbeta repertoires from subjects exposed to, actively infected with, or recovered from COVID-19 were included in the dataset.

General study outcomes and caveats: The quantity of clinical and demographic metadata differed by source and by participant and was supplied without curation.

From cysteine to phenylalanine, the CDR3 is 13 amino acids long. Kept here is only the CDR3 DNA, which spans 39 bases and is read in frame from base 1. From V the trimming removes 6 bases and from J it removes 5 bases, while the gene matches leave 4 bases of the junction unaccounted for. The germline V gene supplies CDR1 ENHRY and CDR2 SYGVKD. One collaborating source in Seattle enrolled patients while the patients were actively infected and followed the patients over time throughout the course of disease. Whole blood was collected in K2EDTA tubes by collaborating institutions according to the institutions' own protocols. For TCRbeta analysis, collaborators shipped samples as frozen whole blood, isolated PBMCs, or DNA extracted from either of those sample types. TCRbeta CDR3 regions were amplified from genomic DNA using the immunoSEQ Assay, a bias-controlled multiplex PCR. The original pipeline was this. The number of nucleated cells in each sample was estimated from the amplification of reference gene primers within the assay. To quantify the absolute abundance of each unique TCRbeta CDR3 rearrangement, sequence reads were collapsed and filtered. Productive Simpson clonality was computed per sample as the square root of Simpson's diversity index over productive rearrangements. The source is immuneACCESS, and TCRdb retained only in-frame sequences with V and J called. Part of the clones is not carried over; for the studies checked, unresolved V genes explain less than half of this, and the remainder is unexplained. D and trimming were read from the DNA, whereas the V and J calls and clone size are those reported in that table. This sample comprises about 49,000 clones, roughly 79% of them detected only once. The leading ten clones occupy about 20% of the sample.

The sequence derives from an elderly woman with COVID-19, enrolled during active disease. The chain uses TRBV10-3 and TRBJ2-5; 9 of the junction bases match TRBD1. The sample comprised peripheral blood. The encoded CDR3 is CAIRTGGEETQYF. The DNA sequence reads TGTGCCATCAGGACAGGGGGAGAGGAGACCCAGTACTTC.